One and the same sample provided the 3 T cell receptor beta chains below, sequenced in a study of CD8 T cells in Susac syndrome. When the RNA was reverse transcribed, random hexamers were used with an input of about 0.5 to 1 ug. TCRdb recomputed calls from the immunoSEQ multiplex PCR reads with MiXCR, one row per CDR3 protein. The sample holds some 94,000 distinct CDR3 sequences; roughly 94% are singletons and the top ten take roughly 0.3%. Material for sequencing was CD4+ T cells from PBMCs. The receptors here all came from a human donor with Susac syndrome.

The J gene is TRBJ1-2, the V gene TRBV3-1; no clear D gene. CDR3 size: 16 residues. Germline CDR1 and CDR2: LGHDT and YNNKEL (reference sequence). The ends were cut back, 0 bases at V and 3 bases at J, with 14 bases in the middle. The CDR3 bases are TGTGCCAGCAGCCAAGAAGAGGATCCCCCGTACTATGGCTACACCTTC. It codes for CASSQEEDPPYYGYTF.

V usage is TRBV14 and J usage is TRBJ1-4, with D hard to call. The CDR3 covers 15 residues. Germline CDR1 and CDR2: SGHDN and FVKESK. V lost 4 bases and J lost 2, with 11 bases in between. The CDR3 is CASSRALGTNEKLFF. The CDR3 nucleotides read TGTGCCAGCAGCCGCGCCTTGGGCACTAATGAAAAACTGTTTTTT.

The chain joins TRBV6-6 to TRBJ1-6, with D perhaps matching TRBD1 (5 bases). The CDR3 is made up of 13 amino acids. Germline lookup yields CDR1 MNHNY and CDR2 SVGAGI (reference sequence). V was trimmed by 2 bases and J by 10 bases, leaving 9 bases between them. CDR3: CASSYPGESPLHF. Written as DNA, the CDR3 is TGTGCCAGCAGTTACCCGGGGGAATCACCCCTCCACTTT.